Below are 15 T cell receptor beta chains sequenced from a single sample in a study of a mutant IDH1 vaccine in newly diagnosed glioma. Time point denoted: week 5, during vaccination. In the vaccine, a single dose held 300 ug of the mutant IDH1 20-mer peptide, along with topical imiquimod. Their antigens remain unidentified. Generated by immunoSEQ multiplex PCR, the TCRdb table keeps only in-frame clones and is missing some. This table has approximately 35,000 clones, around 60% appearing once. The material was PBMCs, obtained from a glioma patient whose treatment included an IDH1 peptide vaccine. Source of these receptors: a woman between 18 and 29 years old with glioma.

By its share, this clone is medium-sized. The chain couples TRBV7-9 to TRBJ2-7, with unresolved D. There are 12 residues in the CDR3. Germline CDR1 is SEHNR and CDR2 is FQNEAQ (reference sequence). The germline V and J ends were trimmed by 1 base and 5 bases, with 6 bases remaining between them. The CDR3 loop reads CASSLGFDEQYF. The CDR3 bases are TGTGCCAGCAGCTTAGGTTTCGACGAGCAGTACTTC.

The chain is built from TRBV6-1 and TRBJ2-7; D is perhaps TRBD1 or TRBD2 (5 bases each). Per germline, CDR1 MNHNS and CDR2 SASEGT. The CDR3 spans 15 residues. V was pared by 8 bases and J by 0 bases, with 17 bases between. CDR3 DNA sequence: TGTGCCAGCTATAATTCCGGGACGGTCTCCTACGAGCAGTACTTC. Its protein is CASYNSGTVSYEQYF.

The chain uses TRBV11-2 and TRBJ2-3, with TRBD1 matching 8 bases. Trimming at V came to 3 bases and at J to 4 bases, leaving 6 bases not matched to a gene. CDR1 and CDR2 (germline): SGHAT, FQNNGV. This CDR3 region has 15 residues. CDR3 coding DNA: TGTGCCAGCAGCTTTTCCCAGGGGGCTGCAGATACGCAGTATTTT. Translation: CASSFSQGAADTQYF.

J is TRBJ2-5 and V is TRBV7-9; 7 bases map to TRBD1. CDR3 size: 13 residues. V gave up 5 bases and J gave up 8 bases; unmatched junction bases: 8. Germline lookup yields CDR1 SEHNR and CDR2 FQNEAQ (reference sequence). CDR3 in amino acids: CASSPTGPPTQYF. The CDR3 DNA is TGTGCCAGCAGCCCGACAGGGCCCCCAACCCAGTACTTC.

The V and J genes are TRBV4-2 and TRBJ2-5, with 11 bases matching TRBD2. The DNA end is more similar to TRBJ2-7, so the J call may be wrong. This CDR3 region has 15 residues. Germline V lookup: CDR1 LGHNA, CDR2 YNFKEQ. CDR3 coding DNA: TGTGCCAGCAGCCAAGATGTAGCGGGGGGGTACGAGCAGTACTTC. Its translation is CASSQDVAGGYEQYF.

The chain employs TRBV11-2 and TRBJ2-7; D unclear. With 0 bases removed from V and 3 bases from J, the gap between germline ends came to 12 bases. CDR1 is SGHAT and CDR2 is FQNNGV in the germline V gene. The CDR3 consists of 15 residues. This chain's CDR3 is CASSLDRSQSYEQYF. CDR3 DNA sequence: TGTGCCAGCAGCTTAGATAGGTCACAGAGCTACGAGCAGTACTTC. Drawing the rest from reference TRBV11-2 and TRBJ2-7, the complete variable domain is EAGVAQSPRYKIIEKRQSVAFWCNPISGHATLYWYQQILGQGPKLLIQFQNNGVVDDSQLPKDRFSAERLKGVDSTLKIQPAKLEDSAVYLCASSLDRSQSYEQYFGPGTRLTVT.

In this sample, this clone turned up a few times. The chain links TRBV7-2 to TRBJ2-7, with D perhaps being TRBD1 or TRBD2 (5 bases each). Germline V gene lookup returns CDR1 SGHTA and CDR2 FQGNSA. The germline V and J ends were trimmed by 5 bases and 2 bases, with 13 bases remaining between them. This CDR3 is 14 amino acids long. CDR3 in amino acids: CASSTRGEPYEQYF. The CDR3 bases are TGTGCCAGCAGCACCCGGGGCGAACCCTACGAGCAGTACTTC. Together with reference TRBV7-2 and TRBJ2-7, the CDR3 gives the full variable domain: GAGVSQSPSNKVTEKGKDVELRCDPISGHTALYWYRQSLGQGLEFLIYFQGNSAPDKSGLPSDRFSAERTGGSVSTLTIQRTQQEDSAVYLCASSTRGEPYEQYFGPGTRLTVT.

This chain connects TRBV20-1 to TRBJ2-5; no definite D call. The better agreement between TRBJ2-7 and the DNA end casts doubt on the J call. The CDR3 is made up of 11 amino acids. Germline CDR1 reads DFQATT; CDR2 reads SNEGSKA (reference sequence). The CDR3 region is CSATRAYEQYF. In DNA form, the CDR3 reads TGCAGTGCTACCAGAGCCTACGAGCAGTACTTC.

V usage is TRBV11-2 and J usage is TRBJ2-7, with D possibly being TRBD1 (6 bases). With 0 bases removed from V and 5 bases from J, the gap between germline ends came to 11 bases. The germline V gene has CDR1 SGHAT and CDR2 FQNNGV. CDR3 size: 14 residues. The CDR3 protein is CASSLESTGHEQYF. As DNA, the CDR3 is TGTGCCAGCAGCTTAGAATCGACAGGCCACGAGCAGTACTTC.

J is TRBJ1-6 and V is TRBV5-1; D is uncertain. V shed 0 bases and J shed 6 bases, with 13 bases lying between them. The CDR3 extends over 16 amino acids. Germline CDR1 reads SGHRS; CDR2 reads YFSETQ. DNA of the CDR3: TGCGCCAGCAGCTTGGTCCTCGGCCCGTCTAATTCACCCCTCCACTTT. Translation: CASSLVLGPSNSPLHF.

This clone was counted between two and nine times. The chain links TRBV5-1 to TRBJ2-2, with unresolved D. This CDR3 comprises 15 residues. Between the trimmed V and J ends, which lost 3 bases and 3 bases, there was a span of 12 bases. Germline assignment: CDR1 SGHRS and CDR2 YFSETQ. CDR3 coding DNA: TGCGCCAGCAGCTGGGTGGCGGACCACACCGGGGAGCTGTTTTTT. It specifies CASSWVADHTGELFF.

The gene calls are TRBV29-1 and TRBJ2-2; 7 bases agree with TRBD1. Germline assignment: CDR1 SQVTM and CDR2 ANQGSEA. The CDR3 has 14 residues. With V trimmed by 6 bases and J by 2 bases, 6 bases remained unmatched. In DNA form, the CDR3 reads TGCAGCGTCCGGGACAGCTTTAACACCGGGGAGCTGTTTTTT. Its translation is CSVRDSFNTGELFF.

In nucleotides, the CDR3 is TGCGCCAGCAGCCAAGGGGAAGGGGATTCCAAGGGCTACACCTTC. Translating gives CASSQGEGDSKGYTF. The chain combines TRBV4-3 with TRBJ1-2, with a possible D match to TRBD1 (5 bases). There are 15 residues in the CDR3. CDR1 is LGHNA, CDR2 YSLEER, per germline. Trimming shortened V by 1 base and J by 8 bases, and 17 bases separated the two germline ends.

The V and J genes are TRBV4-1 and TRBJ2-7, with D tentatively TRBD1 (5 bases). Trimming took off 2 bases at V and 1 base at J, with 12 bases between the two ends. The germline gives CDR1 MGHRA, CDR2 YSYEKL. The CDR3 runs 15 residues. Here the CDR3 reads CASSQFQGPSYEQYF. CDR3 DNA: TGCGCCAGCAGCCAATTCCAGGGCCCATCCTACGAGCAGTACTTC.

The chain employs TRBV15 and TRBJ1-4; no clear D. CDR3 length: 12 residues. V lost 0 bases and J 8 bases, leaving 4 bases between the germline ends. Looked up from germline, CDR1 is LNHNV and CDR2 is YYDKDF (reference sequence). CDR3 protein: CATSREKEKLFF. The CDR3 DNA reads TGTGCCACCAGCAGAGAGAAAGAAAAACTGTTTTTT.